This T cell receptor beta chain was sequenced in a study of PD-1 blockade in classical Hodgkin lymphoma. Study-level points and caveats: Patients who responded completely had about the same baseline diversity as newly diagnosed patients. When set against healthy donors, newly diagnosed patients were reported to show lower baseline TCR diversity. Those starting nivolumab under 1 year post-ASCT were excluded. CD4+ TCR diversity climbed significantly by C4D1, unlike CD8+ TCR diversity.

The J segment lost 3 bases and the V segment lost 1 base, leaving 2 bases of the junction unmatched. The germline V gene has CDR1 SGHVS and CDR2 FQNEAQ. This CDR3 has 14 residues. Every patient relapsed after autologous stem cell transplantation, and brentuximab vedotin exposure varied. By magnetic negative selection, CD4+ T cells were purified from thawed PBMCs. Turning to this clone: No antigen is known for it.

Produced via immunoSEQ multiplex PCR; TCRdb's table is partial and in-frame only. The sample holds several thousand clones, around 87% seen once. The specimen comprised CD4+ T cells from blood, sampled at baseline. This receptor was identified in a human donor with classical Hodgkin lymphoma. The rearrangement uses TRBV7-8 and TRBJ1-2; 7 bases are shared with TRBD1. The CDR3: CASSLDRGDYGYTF. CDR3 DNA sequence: TGTGCCAGCAGCTTAGACAGGGGTGACTATGGCTACACCTTC.